These 6 T cell receptor beta chains came from one sample sequenced in a study of identical twins. In TCRdb, the 5' RACE reads were re-called with MiXCR into one record per CDR3 protein. The sample lists 200,000 to 250,000 distinct CDR3 sequences, around 6.8% seen once, with around 1.8% in the top ten. These data also featured in a second study, about yellow fever vaccine responses in identical twins.

The specimen was memory (CD45RO+) T cells sorted from blood. The source is a woman in her late teens or twenties in good health.

At least ten counts were recorded for this clonotype. The chain uses TRBV11-2 and TRBJ2-1, with 7 bases lining up with TRBD2. Germline CDR1 SGHAT, CDR2 FQNNGV. CDR3 length: 13 residues. Trimming at V came to 4 bases and at J to 8 bases, leaving 5 bases not matched to a gene. Written as DNA, the CDR3 is TGTGCCAGCAGCTCAGGGCTAGCGGATGAGCAGTTCTTC. Residues: CASSSGLADEQFF. The full variable domain, in which reference TRBV11-2 and TRBJ2-1 provide the parts outside the CDR3, is EAGVAQSPRYKIIEKRQSVAFWCNPISGHATLYWYQQILGQGPKLLIQFQNNGVVDDSQLPKDRFSAERLKGVDSTLKIQPAKLEDSAVYLCASSSGLADEQFFGPGTRLTVL.

This clonotype has only a few counts. V gene TRBV6-1 combines with J gene TRBJ2-1; D perhaps matches TRBD2 (6 bases). Trimming removed 6 bases at V and 1 base at J, with 16 bases between. This CDR3 is 16 amino acids long. Per germline, CDR1 MNHNS and CDR2 SASEGT. The CDR3: CASRRSGGNSYNEQFF. The CDR3 DNA sequence: TGTGCCAGCAGACGGTCGGGCGGGAATTCCTACAATGAGCAGTTCTTC.

There are many counts of this clonotype. This chain connects TRBV3-1 to TRBJ1-5; maybe TRBD1 (6 bases). CDR1 is LGHDT and CDR2 is YNNKEL in the germline V gene (reference sequence). Trimming pared 0 bases from V and 6 bases from J, leaving 12 bases between. The length of the CDR3 is 15 residues. The CDR3 protein is CASSQDHQGIQPQHF. CDR3 nucleotides: TGTGCCAGCAGCCAAGACCATCAGGGGATTCAGCCCCAGCATTTT.

This clonotype was seen repeatedly, ten times or more. CDR3 sequence (DNA): TGCGCCAGCAGCTCATATTCCGGGACAGGGGTGAACACTGAAGCTTTCTTT. Encoded protein: CASSSYSGTGVNTEAFF. The chain recombines TRBV5-1 with TRBJ1-1, with 10 positions matching TRBD1. Unmatched junction bases numbered 8, after V lost 3 bases and J lost 0 bases. CDR1 SGHRS and CDR2 YFSETQ come from the germline V gene. The CDR3 consists of 17 residues.

This clonotype was observed many times. The rearrangement links TRBV5-8 to TRBJ1-2; 8 bases match TRBD1. V was clipped by 2 bases and J by 4 bases; unmatched bases: 10. The CDR3 covers 16 residues. Germline V gene lookup returns CDR1 SGHTS and CDR2 YDEGEE. The CDR3 reads CASSFSGRGQGYGYTF. The CDR3 DNA reads TGTGCCAGCAGCTTTTCGGGCAGGGGGCAGGGCTATGGCTACACCTTC. Looking up the rest from reference TRBV5-8 and TRBJ1-2 gives the full variable domain: EAGVTQSPTHLIKTRGQQATLRCSPISGHTSVYWYQQALGLGLQFLLWYDEGEERNRGNFPPRFSGRQFPNYSSELNVNALELEDSALYLCASSFSGRGQGYGYTFGSGTRLTVV.

This clonotype was found many times. CDR3 DNA sequence: TGCGCCAGCAGCTTGGGGAGGACCTCACTAGAGACCCAGTACTTC. It codes for CASSLGRTSLETQYF. The rearrangement links TRBV5-1 to TRBJ2-5; D is perhaps TRBD2 (5 bases). Deletions cut 0 bases from V and 4 bases from J, with 13 bases between. This CDR3 is built from 15 residues. Germline CDR1 is SGHRS and CDR2 is YFSETQ.